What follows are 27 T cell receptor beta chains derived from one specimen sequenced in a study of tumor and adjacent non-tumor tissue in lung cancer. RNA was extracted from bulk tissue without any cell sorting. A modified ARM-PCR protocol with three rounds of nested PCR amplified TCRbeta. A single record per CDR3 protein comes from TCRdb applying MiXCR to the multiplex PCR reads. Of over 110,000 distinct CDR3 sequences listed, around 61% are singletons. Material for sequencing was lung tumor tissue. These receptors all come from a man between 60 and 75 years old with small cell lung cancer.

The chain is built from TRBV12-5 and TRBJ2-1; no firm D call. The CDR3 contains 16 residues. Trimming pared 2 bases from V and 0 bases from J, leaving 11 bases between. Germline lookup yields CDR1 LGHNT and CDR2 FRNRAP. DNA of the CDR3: TGTGCTAGTGGTTTGACCTGTCTTAGCTCCTACAATGAGCAGTTCTTC. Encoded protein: CASGLTCLSSYNEQFF.

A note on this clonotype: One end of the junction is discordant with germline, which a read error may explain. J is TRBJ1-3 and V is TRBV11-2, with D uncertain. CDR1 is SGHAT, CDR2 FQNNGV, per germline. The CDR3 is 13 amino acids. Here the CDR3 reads CASSLEEINIIYF. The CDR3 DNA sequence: TGTGCCAGCAGTTTAGAAGAGATAAACATCATATATTTT.

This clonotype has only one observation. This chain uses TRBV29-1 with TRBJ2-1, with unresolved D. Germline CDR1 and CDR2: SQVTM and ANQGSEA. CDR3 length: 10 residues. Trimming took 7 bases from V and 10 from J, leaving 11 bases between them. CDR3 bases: TGCAGCGCCGTGTCGCGAGAGCAGTTCTTC. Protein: CSAVSREQFF.

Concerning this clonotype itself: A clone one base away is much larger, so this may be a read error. The CDR3 here is CSAGDGPNEKLFF. The CDR3 bases are TGCAGCGCTGGGGACGGCCCTAATGAAAAACTGTTTTTT. The chain carries TRBV29-1 and TRBJ1-4; D is possibly TRBD1 (5 bases). The V gene's germline CDR1 is SQVTM and CDR2 ANQGSEA. With 7 bases removed from V and 3 bases from J, the gap between germline ends came to 12 bases. This CDR3 is 13 amino acids long. Variable domain in full (rest from reference TRBV29-1 and TRBJ1-4): SAVISQKPSRDICQRGTSLTIQCQVDSQVTMMFWYRQQPGQSLTLIATANQGSEATYESGFVIDKFPISRPNLTFSTLTVSNMSPEDSSIYLCSAGDGPNEKLFFGSGTQLSVL.

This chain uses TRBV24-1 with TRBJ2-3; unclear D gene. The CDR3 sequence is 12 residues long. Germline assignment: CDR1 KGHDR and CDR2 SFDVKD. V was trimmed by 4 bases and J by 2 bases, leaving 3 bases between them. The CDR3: CATSEDTDTQYF. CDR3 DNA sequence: TGTGCCACCAGTGAGGACACAGATACGCAGTATTTT.

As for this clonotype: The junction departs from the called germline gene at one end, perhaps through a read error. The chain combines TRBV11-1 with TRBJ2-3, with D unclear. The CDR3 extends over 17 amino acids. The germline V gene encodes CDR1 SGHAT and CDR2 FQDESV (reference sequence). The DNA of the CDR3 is TGTGCCAGCGGCTTTCTGACTCCTCTTAGTGATACAGTTACGCAGTATTTT. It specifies CASGFLTPLSDTVTQYF. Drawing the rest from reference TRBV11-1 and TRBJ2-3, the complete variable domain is EAEVAQSPRYKITEKSQAVAFWCDPISGHATLYWYRQILGQGPELLVQFQDESVVDDSQLPKDRFSAERLKGVDSTLKIQPAELGDSAMYLCASGFLTPLSDTVTQYFGPGTRLTVL.

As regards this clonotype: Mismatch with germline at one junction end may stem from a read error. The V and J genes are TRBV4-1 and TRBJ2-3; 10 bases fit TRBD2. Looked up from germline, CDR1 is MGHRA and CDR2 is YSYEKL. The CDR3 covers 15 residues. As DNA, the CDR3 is TGCGCCTGCAGCCAAGAACTAGCGGGATCAGATATGCAGTATTTT. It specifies CACSQELAGSDMQYF.

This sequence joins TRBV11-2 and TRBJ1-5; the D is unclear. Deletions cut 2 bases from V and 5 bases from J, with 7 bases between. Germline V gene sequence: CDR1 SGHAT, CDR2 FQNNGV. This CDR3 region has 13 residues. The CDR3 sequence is CASSLSWYQPQHF. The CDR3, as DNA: TGTGCCAGCAGCTTATCTTGGTATCAGCCCCAGCATTTT.

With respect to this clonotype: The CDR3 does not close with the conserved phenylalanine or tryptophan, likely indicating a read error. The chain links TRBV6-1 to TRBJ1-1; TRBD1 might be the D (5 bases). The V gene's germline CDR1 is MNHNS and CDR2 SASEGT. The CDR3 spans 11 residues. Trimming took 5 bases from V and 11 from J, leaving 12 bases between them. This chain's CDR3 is CASSRTTKAFL. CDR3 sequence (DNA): TGTGCCAGCAGTAGGACAACGAAGGCTTTCCTT.

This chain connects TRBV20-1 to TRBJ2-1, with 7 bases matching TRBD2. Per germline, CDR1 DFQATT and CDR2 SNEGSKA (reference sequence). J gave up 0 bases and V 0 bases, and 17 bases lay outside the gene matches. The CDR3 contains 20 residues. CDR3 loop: CSARDLVGRESSSSYNEQFF. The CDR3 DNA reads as TGCAGTGCTAGAGATCTCGTGGGGCGGGAGTCCTCAAGCTCCTACAATGAGCAGTTCTTC.

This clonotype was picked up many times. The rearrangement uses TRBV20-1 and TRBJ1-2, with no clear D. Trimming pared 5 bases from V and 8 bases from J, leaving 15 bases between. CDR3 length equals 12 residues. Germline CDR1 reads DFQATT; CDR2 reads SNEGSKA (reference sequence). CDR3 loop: CSAPDRAGGYTF. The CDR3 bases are TGCAGTGCTCCGGACCGAGCGGGCGGCTACACCTTC.

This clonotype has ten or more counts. CDR3 residues: CASSYSGPPLNEQFF. The CDR3, as DNA: TGTGCCAGCAGTTACTCGGGTCCACCCCTCAATGAGCAGTTCTTC. The chain is built from TRBV6-2 or TRBV6-3 and TRBJ2-1; D unresolved. V was pared by 0 bases and J by 6 bases, with 12 bases between. This CDR3 region has 15 residues. Germline V gene sequence: CDR1 MNHEY, CDR2 SVGEGT.

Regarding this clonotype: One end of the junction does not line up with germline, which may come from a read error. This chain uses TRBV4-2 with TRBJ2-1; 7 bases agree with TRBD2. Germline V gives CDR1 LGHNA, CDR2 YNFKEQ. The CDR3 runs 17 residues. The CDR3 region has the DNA TGTGCCAGCAGCCATCTCTCGGGAGGCTACTCCTACAAAGAGCAGTTCTTC. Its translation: CASSHLSGGYSYKEQFF.

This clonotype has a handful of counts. CDR3 region: CASSLLGEGGKSYEQYF. CDR3 bases: TGTGCCAGCAGTTTATTGGGCGAGGGGGGGAAGTCCTACGAGCAGTACTTC. The rearrangement joins TRBV28 to TRBJ2-7; D possibly corresponds to TRBD2 (7 bases). Germline values: CDR1 MDHEN, CDR2 SYDVKM. The V end lost 1 base, the J end lost 1 base, and 17 bases lay between the germline ends. The CDR3 totals 17 residues.

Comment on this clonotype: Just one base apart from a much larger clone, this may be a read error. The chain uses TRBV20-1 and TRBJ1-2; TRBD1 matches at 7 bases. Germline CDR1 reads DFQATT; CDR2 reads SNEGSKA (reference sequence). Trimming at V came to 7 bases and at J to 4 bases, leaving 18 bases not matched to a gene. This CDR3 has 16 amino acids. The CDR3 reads CSGPTGHTSHGYGYTF. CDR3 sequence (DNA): TGCAGTGGCCCGACAGGGCATACCAGCCACGGCTATGGCTACACCTTC.

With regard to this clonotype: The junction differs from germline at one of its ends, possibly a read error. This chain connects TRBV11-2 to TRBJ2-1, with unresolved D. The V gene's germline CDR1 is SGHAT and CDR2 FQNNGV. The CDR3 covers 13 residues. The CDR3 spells CASSLYPNNEQLF. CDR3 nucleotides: TGTGCCAGCAGCTTATACCCAAACAATGAGCAGCTCTTC.

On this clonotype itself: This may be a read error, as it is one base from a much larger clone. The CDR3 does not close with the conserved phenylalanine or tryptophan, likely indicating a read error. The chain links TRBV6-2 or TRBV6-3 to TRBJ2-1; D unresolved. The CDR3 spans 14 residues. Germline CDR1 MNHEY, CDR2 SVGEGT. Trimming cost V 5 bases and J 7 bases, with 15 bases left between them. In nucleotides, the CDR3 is TGTGCCAGCAGTCCTTACTTGGGGAATAATGAGCAGTTCTTA. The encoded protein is CASSPYLGNNEQFL.

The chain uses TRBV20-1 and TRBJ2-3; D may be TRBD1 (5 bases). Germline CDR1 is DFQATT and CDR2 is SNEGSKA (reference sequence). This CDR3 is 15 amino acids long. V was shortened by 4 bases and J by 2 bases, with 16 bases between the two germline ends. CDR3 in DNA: TGCAGTGCTAAGATGACAGTTACTAACACAGATACGCAGTATTTT. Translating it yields CSAKMTVTNTDTQYF.

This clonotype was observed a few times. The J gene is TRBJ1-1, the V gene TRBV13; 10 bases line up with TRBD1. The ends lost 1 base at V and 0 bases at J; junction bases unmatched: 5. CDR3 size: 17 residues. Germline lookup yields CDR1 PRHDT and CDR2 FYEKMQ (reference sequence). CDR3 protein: CASSLEGQGTMNTEAFF. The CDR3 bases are TGTGCCAGCAGCTTAGAGGGACAGGGGACCATGAACACTGAAGCTTTCTTT.

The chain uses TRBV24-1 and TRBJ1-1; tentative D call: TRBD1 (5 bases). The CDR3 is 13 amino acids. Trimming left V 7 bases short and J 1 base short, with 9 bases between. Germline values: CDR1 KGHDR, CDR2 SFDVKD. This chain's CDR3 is CATRKGTNTEAFF. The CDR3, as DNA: TGTGCCACCAGAAAGGGGACGAACACTGAAGCTTTCTTT.

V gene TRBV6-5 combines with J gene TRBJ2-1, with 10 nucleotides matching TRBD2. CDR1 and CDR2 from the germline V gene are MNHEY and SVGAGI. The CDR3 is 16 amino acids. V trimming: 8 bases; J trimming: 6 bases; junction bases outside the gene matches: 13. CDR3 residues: CASCSALAGVSNEQFF. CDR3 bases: TGTGCCAGCTGCTCCGCCCTAGCGGGAGTTTCCAATGAGCAGTTCTTC.

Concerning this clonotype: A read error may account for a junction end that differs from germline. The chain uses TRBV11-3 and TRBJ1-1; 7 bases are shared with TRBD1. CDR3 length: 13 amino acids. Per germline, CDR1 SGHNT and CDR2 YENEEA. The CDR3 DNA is TGTGCCAGCAGCCAAGAAGGGGGCACTGGAGCTTTCTTT. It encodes CASSQEGGTGAFF.

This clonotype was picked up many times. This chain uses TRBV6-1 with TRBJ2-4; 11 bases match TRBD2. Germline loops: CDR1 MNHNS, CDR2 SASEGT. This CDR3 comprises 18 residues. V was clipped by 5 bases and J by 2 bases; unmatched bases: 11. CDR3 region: CASSYYSGRAGSKNIQYF. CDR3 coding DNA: TGTGCCAGCAGTTACTATAGCGGGAGGGCCGGATCCAAAAACATTCAGTACTTC.

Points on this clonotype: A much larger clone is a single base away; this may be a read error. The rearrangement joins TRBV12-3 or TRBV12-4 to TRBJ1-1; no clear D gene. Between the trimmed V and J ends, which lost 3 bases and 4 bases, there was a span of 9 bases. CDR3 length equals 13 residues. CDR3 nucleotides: TGTGCCAGCAGTTTTCCATGGGGCACTGAAGCTTTCTTT. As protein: CASSFPWGTEAFF.

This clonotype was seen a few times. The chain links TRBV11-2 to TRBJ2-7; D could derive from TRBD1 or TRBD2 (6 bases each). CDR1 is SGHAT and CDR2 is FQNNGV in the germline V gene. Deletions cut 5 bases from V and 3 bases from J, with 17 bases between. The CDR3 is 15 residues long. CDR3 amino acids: CASSRTSGGNYEQYF. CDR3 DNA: TGTGCCAGCAGCCGGACCTCCGGGGGCAACTACGAGCAGTACTTC.

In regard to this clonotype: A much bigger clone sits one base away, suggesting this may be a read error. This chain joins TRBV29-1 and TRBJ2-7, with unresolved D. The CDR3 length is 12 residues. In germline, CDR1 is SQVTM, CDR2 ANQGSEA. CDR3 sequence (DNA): TGCTGCGTTACTTCGGTGCGCTACGAGCAGTACTTC. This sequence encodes CCVTSVRYEQYF.

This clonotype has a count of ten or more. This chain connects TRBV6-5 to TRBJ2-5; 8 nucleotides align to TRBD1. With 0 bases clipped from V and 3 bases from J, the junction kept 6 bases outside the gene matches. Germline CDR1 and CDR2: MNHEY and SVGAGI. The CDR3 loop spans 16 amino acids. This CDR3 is CASSYSGTGVKETQYF. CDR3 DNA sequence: TGTGCCAGCAGTTACTCAGGGACAGGCGTAAAAGAGACCCAGTACTTC.